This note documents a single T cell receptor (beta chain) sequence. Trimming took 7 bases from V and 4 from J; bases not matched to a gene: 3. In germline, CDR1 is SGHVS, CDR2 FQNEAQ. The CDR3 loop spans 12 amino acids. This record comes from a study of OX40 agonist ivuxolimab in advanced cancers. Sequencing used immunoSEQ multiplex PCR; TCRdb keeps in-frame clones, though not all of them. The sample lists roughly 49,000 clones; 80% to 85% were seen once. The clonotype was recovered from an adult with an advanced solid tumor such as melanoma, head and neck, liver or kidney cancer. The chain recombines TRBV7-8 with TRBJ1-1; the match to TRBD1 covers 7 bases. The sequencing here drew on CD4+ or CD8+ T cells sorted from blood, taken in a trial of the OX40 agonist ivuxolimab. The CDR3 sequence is CASNPGGTEAFF. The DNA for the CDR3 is TGTGCCAGCAATCCAGGGGGCACTGAAGCTTTCTTT.